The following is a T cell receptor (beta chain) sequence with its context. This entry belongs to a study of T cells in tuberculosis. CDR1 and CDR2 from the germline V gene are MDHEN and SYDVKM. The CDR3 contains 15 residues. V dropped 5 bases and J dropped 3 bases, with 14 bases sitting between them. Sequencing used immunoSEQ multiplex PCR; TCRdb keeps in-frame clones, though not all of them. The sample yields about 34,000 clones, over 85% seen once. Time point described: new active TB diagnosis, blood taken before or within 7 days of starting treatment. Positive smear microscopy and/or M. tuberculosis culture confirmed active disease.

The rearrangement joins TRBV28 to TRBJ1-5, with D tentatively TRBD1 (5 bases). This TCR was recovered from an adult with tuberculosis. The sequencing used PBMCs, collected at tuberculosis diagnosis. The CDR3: CASSPSTGSNQPQHF. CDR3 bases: TGTGCCAGCAGTCCCTCAACAGGATCCAATCAGCCCCAGCATTTT.